This T cell receptor (beta chain) was captured in a study of blood T cell repertoires in COVID-19. Background on the study: PBMCs, B-cell-depleted T cells, or T cells provided the cDNA or gDNA that made up the material.

The participants were between about 18 and 100 years old and came from about two dozen US areas. Which cohort a participant joined came from the clinical history participants gave. The CDR3 covers 14 residues. The J segment lost 0 bases and the V segment lost 5 bases, leaving 4 bases of the junction unmatched. Germline-derived CDR1 and CDR2 are MNHEY and SMNVEV (reference sequence). In the study's own analysis: Researchers report that nucleated cell counts were estimated from reference gene primer amplification. TCRdb keeps only in-frame clones here, not all; method: immunoSEQ multiplex PCR. V, J and clone size are taken as reported in that table, and D and trimming were inferred from the DNA itself. Of under 250,000 clones in the sample, about 84% are singletons; the top ten hold under 2%.

The V gene is TRBV27, the J gene TRBJ2-7; TRBD1 aligns across 7 bases. The receptor was derived from a man aged 60-69 years who had recovered from COVID-19. Sample: PBMCs or T cells enriched from blood (not recorded which). Written as DNA, the CDR3 is TGTGCCAGCAGTATCCGGGACAGCTCCTACGAGCAGTACTTC. Translated: CASSIRDSSYEQYF.